These 2 T cell receptor beta chains were sequenced from one sample in a study of CD8 T cells in Susac syndrome (dated by TCRdb to between 2018 and 2021). The library came from the immunoSEQ multiplex PCR assay. RNA was extracted using the RNeasy kit, and roughly 0.5 to 1 ug of the RNA was reverse transcribed with random hexamers. Starting from the raw public reads, TCRdb applied fastp trimming at Q25, assembled clones with MiXCR and retained in-frame beta chains. Rows are combined by CDR3 protein, so each entry shows the most common genes and DNA. This sample is represented by some 300,000 distinct CDR3 sequences; 70% to 90% of them were singletons. The ten largest clones capture around 0.2% of the sample. Sequenced material: CD8+ T cells from PBMCs. All receptors derive from a human donor with multiple sclerosis.

The chain links TRBV30 to TRBJ1-1; D perhaps matches TRBD1 (5 bases). Germline-derived CDR1 and CDR2 are GTSNPN and SVGIG (reference sequence). CDR3 length: 14 residues. The CDR3 region is CVRLSPGEDTEAFF. CDR3 in DNA: TGTGTGCGCCTCAGTCCGGGGGAGGACACTGAAGCTTTCTTT.

V gene TRBV13 combines with J gene TRBJ1-2; D might be TRBD1 (5 bases). Germline-derived CDR1 and CDR2 are PRHDT and FYEKMQ (reference sequence). CDR3 length: 14 amino acids. Deletions cut 4 bases from V and 4 bases from J, with 13 bases between. CDR3 sequence: CASSSITTVYGYTF. The CDR3 DNA reads as TGTGCCAGCAGCTCAATCACGACAGTCTATGGCTACACCTTC.